Given below is one T cell receptor beta chain in context. This CDR3 comprises 11 residues. Germline CDR1 and CDR2: SGHNT and YENEEA. The germline V and J ends were trimmed by 5 bases and 4 bases, with 6 bases remaining between them. This record belongs to a study of blood T cell repertoires in COVID-19. Clones were read by immunoSEQ multiplex PCR, and TCRdb kept only the in-frame ones, dropping some. Of 140,000 to 150,000 clones in the sample, approximately 90% are singletons; the top ten hold roughly 2.5%. Followed over time, Seattle patients had been enrolled while infection was active. Sequencing was carried out using peripheral blood. This TCR was recovered from a human donor with COVID-19, enrolled during active disease. The donor label of this sample is uncertain. V is TRBV11-3 and J is TRBJ2-7; no firm D call. The CDR3 here is CASSHMYEQYF. CDR3 coding DNA: TGTGCCAGCAGCCACATGTACGAGCAGTACTTC.